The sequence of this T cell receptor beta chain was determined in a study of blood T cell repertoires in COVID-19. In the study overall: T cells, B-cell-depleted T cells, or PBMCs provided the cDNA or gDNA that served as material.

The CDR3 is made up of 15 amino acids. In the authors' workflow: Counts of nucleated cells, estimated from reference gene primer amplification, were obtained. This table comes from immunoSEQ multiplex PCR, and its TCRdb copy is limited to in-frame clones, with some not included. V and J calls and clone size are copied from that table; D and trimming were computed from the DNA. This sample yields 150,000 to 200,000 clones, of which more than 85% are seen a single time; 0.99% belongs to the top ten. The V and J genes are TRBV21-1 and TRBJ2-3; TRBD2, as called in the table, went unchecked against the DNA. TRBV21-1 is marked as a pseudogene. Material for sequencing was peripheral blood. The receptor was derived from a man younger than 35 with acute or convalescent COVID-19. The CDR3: CASRGISPGTDTQYF. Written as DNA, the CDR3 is TGTGCCAGCCGAGGGATCTCCCCCGGCACAGATACGCAGTATTTT.